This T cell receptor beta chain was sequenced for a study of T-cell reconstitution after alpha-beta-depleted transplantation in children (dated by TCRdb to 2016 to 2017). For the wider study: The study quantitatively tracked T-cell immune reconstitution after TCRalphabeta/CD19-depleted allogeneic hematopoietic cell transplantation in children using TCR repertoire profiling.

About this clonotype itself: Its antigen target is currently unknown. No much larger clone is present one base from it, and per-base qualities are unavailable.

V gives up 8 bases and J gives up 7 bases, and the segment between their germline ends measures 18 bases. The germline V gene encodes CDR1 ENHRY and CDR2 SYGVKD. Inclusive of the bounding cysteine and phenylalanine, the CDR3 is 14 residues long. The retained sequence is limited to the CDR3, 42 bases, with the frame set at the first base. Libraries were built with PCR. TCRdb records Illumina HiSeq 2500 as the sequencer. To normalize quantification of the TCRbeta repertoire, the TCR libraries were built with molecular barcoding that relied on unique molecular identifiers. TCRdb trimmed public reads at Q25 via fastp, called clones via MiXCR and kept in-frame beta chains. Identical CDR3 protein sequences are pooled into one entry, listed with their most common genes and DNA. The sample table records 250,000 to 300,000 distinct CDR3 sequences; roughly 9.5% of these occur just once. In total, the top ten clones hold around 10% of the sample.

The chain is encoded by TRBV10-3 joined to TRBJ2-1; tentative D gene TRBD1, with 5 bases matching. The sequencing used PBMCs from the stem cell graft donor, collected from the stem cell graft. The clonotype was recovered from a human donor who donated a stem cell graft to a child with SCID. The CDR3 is CAIFSGWYGNEQFF. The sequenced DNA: TGTGCCATCTTCTCAGGGTGGTACGGTAATGAGCAGTTCTTC.